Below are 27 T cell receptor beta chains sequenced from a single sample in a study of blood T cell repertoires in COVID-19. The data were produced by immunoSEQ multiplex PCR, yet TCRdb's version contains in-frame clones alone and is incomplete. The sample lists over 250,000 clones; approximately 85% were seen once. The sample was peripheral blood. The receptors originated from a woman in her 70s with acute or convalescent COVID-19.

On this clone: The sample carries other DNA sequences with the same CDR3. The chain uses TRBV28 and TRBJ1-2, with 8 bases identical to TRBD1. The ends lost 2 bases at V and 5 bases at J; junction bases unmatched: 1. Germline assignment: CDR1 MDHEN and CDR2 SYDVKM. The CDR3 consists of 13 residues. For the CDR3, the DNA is TGTGCCAGCAGTTTAACAGGGGGTTATGGCTACACCTTC. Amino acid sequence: CASSLTGGYGYTF.

The CDR3 spells CASSRTGSNTGELFF. In DNA form, the CDR3 reads TGTGCCAGCAGCCGGACAGGGTCGAACACCGGGGAGCTGTTTTTT. This chain connects TRBV6-6 to TRBJ2-2; 8 nucleotides line up with TRBD1. Trimming took 6 bases from V and 0 from J; bases not matched to a gene: 3. The CDR3 contains 15 residues. Germline values: CDR1 MNHNY, CDR2 SVGAGI (reference sequence).

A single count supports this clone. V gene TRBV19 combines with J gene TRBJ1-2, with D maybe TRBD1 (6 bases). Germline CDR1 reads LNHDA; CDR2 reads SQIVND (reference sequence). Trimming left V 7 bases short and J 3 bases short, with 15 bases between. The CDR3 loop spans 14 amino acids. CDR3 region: CASKRDTLDYGYTF. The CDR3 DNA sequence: TGTGCCAGTAAAAGGGACACCCTAGACTATGGCTACACCTTC.

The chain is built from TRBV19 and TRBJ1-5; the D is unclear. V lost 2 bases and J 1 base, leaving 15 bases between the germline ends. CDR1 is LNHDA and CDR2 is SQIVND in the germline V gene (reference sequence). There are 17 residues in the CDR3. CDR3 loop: CASSISQARASNQPQHF. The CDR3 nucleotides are TGTGCCAGTAGTATATCCCAGGCGCGGGCAAGCAATCAGCCCCAGCATTTT.

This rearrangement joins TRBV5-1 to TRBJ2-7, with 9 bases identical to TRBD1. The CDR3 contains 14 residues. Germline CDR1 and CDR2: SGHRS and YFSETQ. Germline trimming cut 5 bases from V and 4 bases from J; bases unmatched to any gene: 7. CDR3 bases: TGCGCCAGCAGGGCAGGACAGGGGTGGTACGAGCAGTACTTC. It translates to CASRAGQGWYEQYF.

In nucleotides, the CDR3 is TGCGCCAGCAGCGACCTACGACAGGACACTGAAGCTTTCTTT. Its protein product is CASSDLRQDTEAFF. V is TRBV5-1 and J is TRBJ1-1; D possibly corresponds to TRBD1 (6 bases). The length of the CDR3 is 14 residues. V shed 4 bases and J shed 3 bases, with 13 bases lying between them. Per germline, CDR1 SGHRS and CDR2 YFSETQ.

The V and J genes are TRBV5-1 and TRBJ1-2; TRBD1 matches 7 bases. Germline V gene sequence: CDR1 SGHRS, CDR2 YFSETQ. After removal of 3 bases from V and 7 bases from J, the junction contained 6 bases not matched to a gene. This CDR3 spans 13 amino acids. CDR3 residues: CASSSRQGSGYTF. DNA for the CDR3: TGCGCCAGCAGCTCCCGACAGGGATCTGGCTACACCTTC.

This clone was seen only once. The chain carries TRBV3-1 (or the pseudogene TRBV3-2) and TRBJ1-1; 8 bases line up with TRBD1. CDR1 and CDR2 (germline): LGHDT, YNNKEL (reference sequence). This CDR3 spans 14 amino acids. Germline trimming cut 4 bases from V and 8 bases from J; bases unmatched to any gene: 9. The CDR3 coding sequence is TGTGCCAGCAGCCCAATGGGGGACAGGACCGAAGCTTTCTTT. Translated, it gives CASSPMGDRTEAFF.

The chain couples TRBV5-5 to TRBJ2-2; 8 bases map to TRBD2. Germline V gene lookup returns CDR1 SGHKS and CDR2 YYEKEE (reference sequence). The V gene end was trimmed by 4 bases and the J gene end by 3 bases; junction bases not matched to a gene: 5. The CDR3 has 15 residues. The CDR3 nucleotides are TGTGCCAGCAGCGAAACCGGGAGGGACACCGGGGAGCTGTTTTTT. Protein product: CASSETGRDTGELFF.

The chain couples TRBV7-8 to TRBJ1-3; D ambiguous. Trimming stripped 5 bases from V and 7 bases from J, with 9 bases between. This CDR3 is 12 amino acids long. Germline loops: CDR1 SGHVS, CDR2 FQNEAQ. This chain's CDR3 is CASSHPENTIYF. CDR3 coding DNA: TGTGCCAGCAGCCACCCTGAGAACACCATATATTTT. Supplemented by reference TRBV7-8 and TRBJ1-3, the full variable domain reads GAGVSQSPRYKVAKRGQDVALRCDPISGHVSLFWYQQALGQGPEFLTYFQNEAQLDKSGLPSDRFFAERPEGSVSTLKIQRTQQEDSAVYLCASSHPENTIYFGEGSWLTVV.

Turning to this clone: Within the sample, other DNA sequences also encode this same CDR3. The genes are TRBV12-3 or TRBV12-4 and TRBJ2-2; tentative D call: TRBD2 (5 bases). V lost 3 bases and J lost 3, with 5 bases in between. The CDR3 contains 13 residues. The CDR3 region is CASSLRDTGELFF. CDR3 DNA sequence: TGTGCCAGCAGTTTGAGGGACACCGGGGAGCTGTTTTTT.

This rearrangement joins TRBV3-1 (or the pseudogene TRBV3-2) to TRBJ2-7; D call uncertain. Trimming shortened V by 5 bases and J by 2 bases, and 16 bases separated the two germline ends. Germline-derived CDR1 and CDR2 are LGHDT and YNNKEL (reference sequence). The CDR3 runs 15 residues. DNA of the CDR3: TGTGCCAGCAGCTTAGGTACCGGGTTAACCTACGAGCAGTACTTC. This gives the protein CASSLGTGLTYEQYF.

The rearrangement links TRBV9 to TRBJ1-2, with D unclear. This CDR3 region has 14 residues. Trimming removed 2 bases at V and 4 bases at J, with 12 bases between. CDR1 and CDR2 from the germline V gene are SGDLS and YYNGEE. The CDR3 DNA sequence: TGTGCCAGCAGCGTCGACGGGAAGGGCTATGGCTACACCTTC. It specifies CASSVDGKGYGYTF.

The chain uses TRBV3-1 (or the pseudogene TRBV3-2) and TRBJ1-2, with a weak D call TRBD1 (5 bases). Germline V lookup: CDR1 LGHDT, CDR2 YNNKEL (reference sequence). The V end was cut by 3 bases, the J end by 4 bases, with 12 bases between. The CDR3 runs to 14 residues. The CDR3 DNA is TGTGCCAGCAGCCACTCGGGGGGGTCCTATGGCTACACCTTC. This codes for CASSHSGGSYGYTF.

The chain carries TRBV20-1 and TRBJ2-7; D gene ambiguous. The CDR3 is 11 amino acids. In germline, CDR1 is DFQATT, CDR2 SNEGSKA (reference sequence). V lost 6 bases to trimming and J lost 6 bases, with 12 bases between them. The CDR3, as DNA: TGCAGTGCCGCTAATCCCGCCGAGCAGTACTTC. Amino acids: CSAANPAEQYF.

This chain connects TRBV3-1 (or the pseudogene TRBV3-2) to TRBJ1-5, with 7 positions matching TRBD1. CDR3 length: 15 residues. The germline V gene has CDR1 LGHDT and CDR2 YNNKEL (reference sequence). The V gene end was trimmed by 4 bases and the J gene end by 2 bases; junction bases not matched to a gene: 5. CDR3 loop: CASSRGQGGNQPQHF. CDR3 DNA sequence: TGTGCCAGCAGCCGAGGGCAGGGGGGCAATCAGCCCCAGCATTTT.

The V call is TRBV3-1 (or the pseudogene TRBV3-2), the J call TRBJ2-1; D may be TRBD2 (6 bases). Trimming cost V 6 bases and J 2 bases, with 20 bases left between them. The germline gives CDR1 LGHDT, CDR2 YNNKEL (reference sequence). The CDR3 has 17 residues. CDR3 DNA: TGTGCCAGCAGTCCGACGAGCGCGGGACTGGCCTACAATGAGCAGTTCTTC. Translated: CASSPTSAGLAYNEQFF.

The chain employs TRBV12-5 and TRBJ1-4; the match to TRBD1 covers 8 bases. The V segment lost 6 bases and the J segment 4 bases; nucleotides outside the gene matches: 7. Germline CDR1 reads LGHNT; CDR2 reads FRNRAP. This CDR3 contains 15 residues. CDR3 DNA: TGTGCTAGTGGCCCGGGGACAGGCCTTAATGAAAAACTGTTTTTT. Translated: CASGPGTGLNEKLFF.

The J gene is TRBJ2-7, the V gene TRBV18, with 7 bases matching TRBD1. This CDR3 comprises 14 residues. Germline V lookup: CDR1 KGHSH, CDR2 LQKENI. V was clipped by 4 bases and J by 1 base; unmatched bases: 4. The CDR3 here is CASSRGQSSYEQYF. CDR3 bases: TGTGCCAGCTCACGGGGACAGTCATCCTACGAGCAGTACTTC.

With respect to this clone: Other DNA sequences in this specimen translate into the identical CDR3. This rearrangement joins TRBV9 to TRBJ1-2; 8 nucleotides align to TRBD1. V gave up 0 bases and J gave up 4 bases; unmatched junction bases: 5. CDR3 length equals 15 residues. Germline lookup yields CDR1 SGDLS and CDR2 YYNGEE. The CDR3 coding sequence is TGTGCCAGCAGCGTAGGAGACAGGGGCTCCTATGGCTACACCTTC. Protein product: CASSVGDRGSYGYTF.

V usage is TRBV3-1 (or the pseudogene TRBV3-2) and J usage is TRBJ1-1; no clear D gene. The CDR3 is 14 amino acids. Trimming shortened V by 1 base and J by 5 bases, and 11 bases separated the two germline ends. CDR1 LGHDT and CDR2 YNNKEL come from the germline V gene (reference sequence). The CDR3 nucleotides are TGTGCCAGCAGCCAAGTTACGGGAAGAACTGAAGCTTTCTTT. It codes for CASSQVTGRTEAFF.

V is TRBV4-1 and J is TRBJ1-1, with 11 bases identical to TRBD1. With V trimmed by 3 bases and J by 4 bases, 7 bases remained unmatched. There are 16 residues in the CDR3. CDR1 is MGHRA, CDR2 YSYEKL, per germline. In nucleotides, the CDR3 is TGCGCCAGCAGCCAGCATCCCGGGACAGGGGGCACTGAAGCTTTCTTT. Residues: CASSQHPGTGGTEAFF.

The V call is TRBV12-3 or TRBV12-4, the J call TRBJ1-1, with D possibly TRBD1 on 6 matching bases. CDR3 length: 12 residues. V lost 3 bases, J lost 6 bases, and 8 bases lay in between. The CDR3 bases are TGTGCCAGCAGTTTGGGGGCGCCTGAAGCTTTCTTT. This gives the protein CASSLGAPEAFF.

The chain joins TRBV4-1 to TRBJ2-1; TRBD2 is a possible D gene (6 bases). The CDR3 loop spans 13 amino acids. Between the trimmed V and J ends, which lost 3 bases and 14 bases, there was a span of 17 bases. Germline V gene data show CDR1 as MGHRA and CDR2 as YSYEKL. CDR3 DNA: TGCGCCAGCAGCCAGAGGGACTCCCGGAGAAAGTTCTTC. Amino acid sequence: CASSQRDSRRKFF.

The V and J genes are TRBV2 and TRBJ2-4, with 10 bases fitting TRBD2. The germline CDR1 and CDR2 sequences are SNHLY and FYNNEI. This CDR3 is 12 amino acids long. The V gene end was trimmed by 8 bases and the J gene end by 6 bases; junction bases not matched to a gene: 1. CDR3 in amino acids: CASRLAGNIQYF. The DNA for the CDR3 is TGTGCCAGCCGACTAGCGGGAAACATTCAGTACTTC.

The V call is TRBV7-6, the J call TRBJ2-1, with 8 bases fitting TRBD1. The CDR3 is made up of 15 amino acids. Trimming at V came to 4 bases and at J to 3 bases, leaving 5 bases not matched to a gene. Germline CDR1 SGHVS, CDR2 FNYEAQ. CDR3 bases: TGTGCCAGCAGCTCCGGACAGGGTGACTACAATGAGCAGTTCTTC. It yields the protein CASSSGQGDYNEQFF. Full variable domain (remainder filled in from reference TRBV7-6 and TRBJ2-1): GAGVSQSPRYKVTKRGQDVALRCDPISGHVSLYWYRQALGQGPEFLTYFNYEAQQDKSGLPNDRFSAERPEGSISTLTIQRTEQRDSAMYRCASSSGQGDYNEQFFGPGTRLTVL.

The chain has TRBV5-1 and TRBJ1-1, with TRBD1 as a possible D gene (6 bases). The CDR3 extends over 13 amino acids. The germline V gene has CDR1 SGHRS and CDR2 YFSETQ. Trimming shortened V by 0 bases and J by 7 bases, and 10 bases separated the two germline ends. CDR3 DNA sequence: TGCGCCAGCAGCTTGGTCACAGGGAGTGAAGCTTTCTTT. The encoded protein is CASSLVTGSEAFF.